This T cell receptor beta chain was found in a study of T cell repertoires in cytomegalovirus infection. A single record per CDR3 protein comes from TCRdb applying MiXCR to the reads. The repertoire has approximately 290,000 distinct CDR3 sequences, over 20% of them found once; the top ten carry 14%. This clonotype has just a few counts. This CDR3 has 15 residues. Germline V CDR1 and CDR2: LGHDT, YNNKEL (reference sequence). Trimming stripped 0 bases from V and 2 bases from J, with 8 bases between. The clonotype originates from a human donor in good health (CMV status not recorded). Some clones in this sample may be carry-over from other donors' samples. Material: PBMCs. The rearrangement links TRBV3-1 to TRBJ1-5, with D unresolved. This CDR3 reads CASSQETGRNQPQHF. The CDR3 bases are TGTGCCAGCAGCCAAGAAACCGGCCGCAATCAGCCCCAGCATTTT.